A single sample is the source of the 21 T cell receptor beta chains below, sequenced in a study of blood T cell repertoires in COVID-19. Generated by immunoSEQ multiplex PCR, the TCRdb table keeps only in-frame clones and is missing some. The sample has approximately 180,000 clones; 90% are singletons. Sequenced material: peripheral blood. These receptors originate from a man aged 45 to 65 with acute or convalescent COVID-19.

This chain connects TRBV9 to TRBJ1-6; 7 nucleotides line up with TRBD1. V trimming: 0 bases; J trimming: 0 bases; junction bases outside the gene matches: 3. This CDR3 is built from 17 residues. CDR1 and CDR2 from the germline V gene are SGDLS and YYNGEE. This CDR3 is CASSVAGGLSYNSPLHF. The CDR3 nucleotides read TGTGCCAGCAGCGTAGCAGGGGGACTCTCCTATAATTCACCCCTCCACTTT.

The gene calls are TRBV19 and TRBJ1-2; D is ambiguous. The CDR3 consists of 14 residues. The germline gives CDR1 LNHDA, CDR2 SQIVND (reference sequence). Trimming left V 1 base short and J 1 base short, with 7 bases between. The CDR3 DNA reads TGTGCCAGTAGTATAGCCTCGGGTAACTATGGCTACACCTTC. As protein: CASSIASGNYGYTF.

The chain links TRBV28 to TRBJ2-1; 10 positions match TRBD2. CDR3 length: 17 residues. In germline, CDR1 is MDHEN, CDR2 SYDVKM. The J segment lost 9 bases and the V segment lost 4 bases, leaving 15 bases of the junction unmatched. The CDR3 region is CASSSLTSGIPWGEQFF. The CDR3, as DNA: TGTGCCAGCAGTTCACTCACTAGCGGGATTCCTTGGGGTGAGCAGTTCTTC.

The chain links TRBV10-3 to TRBJ1-6; 10 positions match TRBD1. The CDR3 has 18 amino acids. Looked up from germline, CDR1 is ENHRY and CDR2 is SYGVKD. V gave up 5 bases and J gave up 6 bases; unmatched junction bases: 13. DNA of the CDR3: TGTGCCATCAGTCCGTCCCGGGACAGGGGATCGGGTAATTCACCCCTCCACTTT. It specifies CAISPSRDRGSGNSPLHF.

The gene calls are TRBV19 and TRBJ2-2; 8 bases fit TRBD1. The CDR3 sequence is 15 residues long. CDR1 and CDR2 from the germline V gene are LNHDA and SQIVND (reference sequence). The ends lost 7 bases at V and 6 bases at J; junction bases unmatched: 10. The CDR3 loop is CASNLSGGTAGELFF. CDR3 nucleotides: TGTGCCAGTAACCTTTCAGGGGGCACGGCCGGGGAGCTGTTTTTT.

This chain connects TRBV28 to TRBJ2-3; D ambiguous. With 3 bases removed from V and 0 bases from J, the gap between germline ends came to 4 bases. Germline V gene lookup returns CDR1 MDHEN and CDR2 SYDVKM. The CDR3 consists of 13 residues. In DNA, the CDR3 is TGTGCCAGCAGTTTGCGTAGCACAGATACGCAGTATTTT. It codes for CASSLRSTDTQYF.

This sequence joins TRBV6-5 and TRBJ2-7, with a possible D match to TRBD2 (7 bases). Germline V gene data show CDR1 as MNHEY and CDR2 as SVGAGI. CDR3 length: 14 residues. V was clipped by 11 bases and J by 5 bases, with 22 bases between them. CDR3 sequence reads: CASPKCQGGDEQYV. The CDR3 DNA reads as TGTGCCTCTCCTAAGTGCCAAGGGGGGGACGAGCAGTACGTC.

This chain uses TRBV5-1 with TRBJ1-4; 7 nucleotides agree with TRBD1. The germline CDR1 and CDR2 sequences are SGHRS and YFSETQ. The CDR3 consists of 14 residues. Trimming cost V 0 bases and J 7 bases; bases outside gene matches: 3. CDR3 amino acids: CASSLGQGIEKLFF. The CDR3 DNA is TGCGCCAGCAGCTTGGGACAGGGTATTGAAAAACTGTTTTTT.

This clone appeared a single time. The chain couples TRBV5-6 to TRBJ1-5; the D is unclear. The CDR3 loop spans 14 amino acids. Per the germline V gene, CDR1 is SGHDT and CDR2 is YYEEEE. V shed 3 bases and J shed 3 bases, with 10 bases lying between them. CDR3 coding DNA: TGTGCCAGCAGCTCGGGTACCTTCAATCAGCCCCAGCATTTT. As protein: CASSSGTFNQPQHF.

The rearrangement links TRBV29-1 to TRBJ1-2; D is unclear. The germline CDR1 and CDR2 sequences are SQVTM and ANQGSEA. The CDR3 consists of 15 residues. V lost 4 bases, J lost 3 bases, and 18 bases lay in between. The CDR3 nucleotides read TGCAGCGTTGCCCCTAAAGGGAGGGCGGACTATGGCTACACCTTC. Its translation is CSVAPKGRADYGYTF.

The CDR3 loop is CAISESENEQFF. CDR3 coding DNA: TGTGCCATCAGTGAGTCGGAGAATGAGCAGTTCTTC. The chain combines TRBV10-3 with TRBJ2-1, with no clear D. The germline CDR1 and CDR2 sequences are ENHRY and SYGVKD. The CDR3 has 12 amino acids. The V gene lost 0 bases and the J gene lost 7 bases, with 4 bases spanning the gap.

The chain couples TRBV19 to TRBJ1-2, with 9 bases fitting TRBD1. The CDR3 loop spans 13 amino acids. J gave up 7 bases and V 8 bases, and 8 bases lay outside the gene matches. Looked up from germline, CDR1 is LNHDA and CDR2 is SQIVND (reference sequence). Here the CDR3 reads CASRDRELSGYTF. The CDR3 nucleotides read TGTGCCAGTCGGGACAGGGAGTTGTCTGGCTACACCTTC.

The rearrangement links TRBV2 to TRBJ2-5; 8 nucleotides line up with TRBD1. Germline-derived CDR1 and CDR2 are SNHLY and FYNNEI. The V gene end was trimmed by 9 bases and the J gene end by 0 bases; junction bases not matched to a gene: 6. The CDR3 is made up of 14 amino acids. The CDR3 here is CASDRGRYQETQYF. CDR3 DNA: TGTGCCAGTGACAGGGGACGGTACCAAGAGACCCAGTACTTC.

The genes are TRBV18 and TRBJ2-1; 8 bases map to TRBD1. CDR1 and CDR2 (germline): KGHSH, LQKENI. The CDR3 sequence is 18 residues long. V lost 2 bases to trimming and J lost 0 bases; unmatched junction nucleotides: 9. The CDR3 reads CASSPLARQGSSYNEQFF. The CDR3 coding sequence is TGTGCCAGCTCACCATTGGCACGACAGGGGAGCTCCTACAATGAGCAGTTCTTC.

V and J are TRBV7-6 and TRBJ2-2; TRBD1 matches at 7 bases. V was pared by 1 base and J by 3 bases, with 5 bases of the junction left unmatched. Germline V CDR1 and CDR2: SGHVS, FNYEAQ. The CDR3 covers 16 residues. CDR3 region: CASSLGQGIDTGELFF. The CDR3 DNA reads TGTGCCAGCAGCTTAGGACAGGGTATCGACACCGGGGAGCTGTTTTTT.

The rearrangement uses TRBV12-3 or TRBV12-4 and TRBJ1-1; D is unclear. The V end lost 3 bases, the J end lost 6 bases, and 5 bases lay between the germline ends. This CDR3 is built from 11 residues. CDR3 coding DNA: TGTGCCAGCAGTTTGAGGCCTGAAGCTTTCTTT. Protein product: CASSLRPEAFF.

This clone was observed once. The V call is TRBV21-1, the J call TRBJ2-7; TRBD2 is taken as the D call from the table, unchecked against the DNA. TRBV21-1 is annotated as a pseudogene. CDR3 length: 15 amino acids. CDR3 loop: CASSDRAGETYEQYV. CDR3 nucleotide sequence: TGTGCCAGCAGCGATCGAGCGGGGGAGACCTACGAGCAGTACGTC.

The chain couples TRBV4-2 to TRBJ1-2, with TRBD1 matching over 7 bases. The CDR3 covers 16 residues. The V and J ends lost 1 base and 0 bases, in that order; junction bases with no gene match: 5. The germline gives CDR1 LGHNA, CDR2 YNFKEQ. The CDR3 region is CASSQGGQQANYGYTF. The CDR3 nucleotides are TGTGCCAGCAGCCAAGGGGGACAGCAAGCTAACTATGGCTACACCTTC.

This chain uses TRBV28 with TRBJ2-2; D unclear. V shed 4 bases and J shed 2 bases, with 8 bases lying between them. This CDR3 region has 14 residues. Germline V CDR1 and CDR2: MDHEN, SYDVKM. CDR3 in amino acids: CASSSHGNTGELFF. The CDR3 DNA sequence: TGTGCCAGCAGTTCCCACGGTAACACCGGGGAGCTGTTTTTT.

This clone was recorded only once. The J gene is TRBJ2-1, the V gene TRBV3-1 (or the pseudogene TRBV3-2); 9 bases align to TRBD1. CDR3 size: 17 residues. Per germline, CDR1 LGHDT and CDR2 YNNKEL (reference sequence). Trimming took 1 base from V and 4 from J; bases not matched to a gene: 8. The CDR3 DNA reads TGTGCCAGCAGCCAAGCAACTACAGGGGGCCTGTACAATGAGCAGTTCTTC. Translation gives CASSQATTGGLYNEQFF.

This clone was found once. V is TRBV2 and J is TRBJ2-5, with no clear D. This CDR3 has 13 amino acids. CDR1 is SNHLY, CDR2 FYNNEI, per germline. V lost 4 bases and J lost 2, with 8 bases in between. The CDR3 DNA is TGTGCCAGCAGTGCGGGTGGACAAGAGACCCAGTACTTC. Protein: CASSAGGQETQYF.